The clone carrying this T cell receptor beta chain was seen only a few times. Germline V lookup: CDR1 SNHLY, CDR2 FYNNEI. The V and J ends lost 6 bases and 6 bases respectively, with 21 bases between them. This CDR3 has 15 residues. The sample originates from a study of blood T cells in healthy people across ages. Using a J-beta primer mix together with a sample-barcoded 5' primer, a second PCR was run for roughly 6 to 11 cycles. In TCRdb, the 5' RACE reads were re-called with MiXCR into one record per CDR3 protein. This table holds fewer than 1 million distinct CDR3 sequences, 40% to 50% found once. The sample was blood. This sequence originates from a man aged 55-75 years in good health. The chain uses TRBV2 and TRBJ2-7; D possibly corresponds to TRBD2 (6 bases). The DNA for the CDR3 is TGTGCCAGCAGCCTGACCGACCCGGGAGATCGCGAGCAGTACTTC. It translates to CASSLTDPGDREQYF.